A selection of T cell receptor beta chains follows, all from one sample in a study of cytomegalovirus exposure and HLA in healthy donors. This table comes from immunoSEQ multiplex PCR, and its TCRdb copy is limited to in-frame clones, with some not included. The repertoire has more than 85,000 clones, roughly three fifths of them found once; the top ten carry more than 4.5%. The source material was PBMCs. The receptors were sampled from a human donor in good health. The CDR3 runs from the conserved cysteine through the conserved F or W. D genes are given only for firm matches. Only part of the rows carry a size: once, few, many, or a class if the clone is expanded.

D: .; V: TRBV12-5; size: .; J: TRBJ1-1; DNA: TGTGCTAGCACGAAAGGCGGGAACACTGAAGCTTTCTTT; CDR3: CASTKGGNTEAFF
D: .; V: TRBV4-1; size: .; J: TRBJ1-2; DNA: TGCGCCAGCAGCCCACCGGACACCGGATTAGGGTATGGCTACACCTTC; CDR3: CASSPPDTGLGYGYTF
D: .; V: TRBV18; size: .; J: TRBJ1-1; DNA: TGTGCCAGCTCACCTTTACTTACGAACACTGAAGCTTTCTTT; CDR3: CASSPLLTNTEAFF
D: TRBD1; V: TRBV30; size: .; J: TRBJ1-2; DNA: TGTGCCGAAAGACAGGGCACCACCCAATTTAACTATGGCTACACCTTC; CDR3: CAERQGTTQFNYGYTF
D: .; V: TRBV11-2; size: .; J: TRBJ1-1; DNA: TGCGCTACGAGGGTCGGCTTGAACACTGAAGCTTTCTTT; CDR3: CATRVGLNTEAFF
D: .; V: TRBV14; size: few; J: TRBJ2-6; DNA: TGTGCCAGCAGCCAAGATCTTAGCAGCTCTGGGGCCAACGTCCTGACTTTC; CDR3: CASSQDLSSSGANVLTF
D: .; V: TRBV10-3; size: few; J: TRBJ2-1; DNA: TGTGCCATCAGTGATGACTTGGGTAAAAACTACAATGAGCAGTTCTTC; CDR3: CAISDDLGKNYNEQFF
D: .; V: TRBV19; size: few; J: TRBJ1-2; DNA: TGTGCCAGTAGTAAAGGCCGGGGCGGGAATAACTATGGCTACACCTTC; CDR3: CASSKGRGGNNYGYTF
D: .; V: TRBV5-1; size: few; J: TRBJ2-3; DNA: TGCGCCAGCAGCCAGGGGGGCGGTATTCTCACAGATACGCAGTATTTT; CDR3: CASSQGGGILTDTQYF
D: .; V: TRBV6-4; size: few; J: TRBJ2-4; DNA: TGTGCCGGACCCGGGATCCTTCGGGACATTCAGTACTTC; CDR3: CAGPGILRDIQYF
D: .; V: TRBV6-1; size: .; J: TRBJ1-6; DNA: TGTGCCAGCAGTGAACAGGGTGCTTCACCCCTCCACTTT; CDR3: CASSEQGASPLHF
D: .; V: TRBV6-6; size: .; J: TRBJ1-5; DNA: TGTGCCAGCAACCTTAACCCAGGGGCCAATCAGCCCCAGCATTTT; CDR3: CASNLNPGANQPQHF
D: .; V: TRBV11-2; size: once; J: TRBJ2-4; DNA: TGTGCCAGCAGCTTAGGGGCGGGTGTAGCCAAAAACATTCAGTACTTC; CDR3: CASSLGAGVAKNIQYF
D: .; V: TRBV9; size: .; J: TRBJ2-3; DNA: TGTGCCAGCAGCGTAGGCCAAGCGAGAAGCACAGATACGCAGTATTTT; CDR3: CASSVGQARSTDTQYF
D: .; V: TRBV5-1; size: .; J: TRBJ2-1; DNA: TGCGCCAGCAGCTCGGCTCTAGCGACTGAGCAGTTCTTC; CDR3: CASSSALATEQFF
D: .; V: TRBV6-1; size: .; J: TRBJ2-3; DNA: TGTGCCAGCACCGGGAATACGCAGTATTTT; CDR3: CASTGNTQYF
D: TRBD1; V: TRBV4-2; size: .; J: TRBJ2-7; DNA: TGTGCCAGCAGCCAATCCGGACAGGGCGACGAGCAGTACTTC; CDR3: CASSQSGQGDEQYF
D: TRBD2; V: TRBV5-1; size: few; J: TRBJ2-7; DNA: TGCGCCAGCAGCTTGGTAGCGGGAGGGTGGGAGCAGTACTTC; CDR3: CASSLVAGGWEQYF
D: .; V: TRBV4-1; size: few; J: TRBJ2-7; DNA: TGCGCCAGCAGTCTCTCCAGGGGCTACGAGCAGTACTTC; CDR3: CASSLSRGYEQYF
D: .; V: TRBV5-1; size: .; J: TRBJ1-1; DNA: TGCGCCAGCAGCTCACTCCAACGACAGGCCATGAACACTGAAGCTTTCTTT; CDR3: CASSSLQRQAMNTEAFF
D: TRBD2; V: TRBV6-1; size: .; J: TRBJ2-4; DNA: TGTGCCAGCAGTGAAGCGCGGGGGTGGGGGGGAAACATTCAGTACTTC; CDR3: CASSEARGWGGNIQYF
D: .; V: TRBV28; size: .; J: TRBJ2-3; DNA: TGTGCCAGCAGTAGGACTGGTACTGCGGGCACAGATACGCAGTATTTT; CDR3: CASSRTGTAGTDTQYF
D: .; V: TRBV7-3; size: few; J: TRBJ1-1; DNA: TGTGCCAGCAGCTCTGCAGTGAACACTGAAGCTTTCTTT; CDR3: CASSSAVNTEAFF
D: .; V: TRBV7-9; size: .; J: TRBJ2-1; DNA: TGTGCCGGTCTACTTCCGGGTGGCTACAATGAGCAGTTCTTC; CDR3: CAGLLPGGYNEQFF
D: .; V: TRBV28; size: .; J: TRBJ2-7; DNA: TGTGCCAGCAAGAGGGGGAACAACTACGAGCAGTACTTC; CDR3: CASKRGNNYEQYF
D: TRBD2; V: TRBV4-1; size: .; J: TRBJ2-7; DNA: TGCGCCAGCAGCCGGGATGGCGTTAGCGGGAGGCACGAGCAGTACTTC; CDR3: CASSRDGVSGRHEQYF
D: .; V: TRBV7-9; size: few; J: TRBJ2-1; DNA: TGTGCCAGCAGTGGGGGGTCCTACAATGAGCAGTTCTTC; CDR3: CASSGGSYNEQFF
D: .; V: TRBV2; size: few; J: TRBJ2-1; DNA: TGTGCCAGCAGGTCCGGGACCCTAGCGTCTGAGCAGTTCTTC; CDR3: CASRSGTLASEQFF
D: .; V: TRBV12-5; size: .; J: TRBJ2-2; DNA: TGTGCTAGTGGTTTGGATAGCGGGGAGCTGTTTTTT; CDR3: CASGLDSGELFF
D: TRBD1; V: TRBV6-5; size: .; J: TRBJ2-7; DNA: TGTGCCAGCAGCTCCGACAGGGGGGACGAGCAGTACTTC; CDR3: CASSSDRGDEQYF
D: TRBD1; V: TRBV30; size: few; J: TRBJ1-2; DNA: TGTGCCTGGAGGGGACAGGGTGGGGGGGTCTATGGCTACACCTTC; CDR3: CAWRGQGGGVYGYTF
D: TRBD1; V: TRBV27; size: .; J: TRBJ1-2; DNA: TGTGCCAGCAGTTTATCAAGGACAGGGAGTGGTGGCTACACCTTC; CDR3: CASSLSRTGSGGYTF
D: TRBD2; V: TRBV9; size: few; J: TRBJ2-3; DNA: TGTGCCAGCAGCACCGGGACTACCAACACAGATACGCAGTATTTT; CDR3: CASSTGTTNTDTQYF
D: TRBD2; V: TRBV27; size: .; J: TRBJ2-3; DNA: TGTGCCAGCAGTCTATTAGCGGGGAGCACAGATACGCAGTATTTT; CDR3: CASSLLAGSTDTQYF
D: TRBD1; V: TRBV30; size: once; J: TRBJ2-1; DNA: TGTGCCTGGAGTGCGGGGACAGGGCTTCATGAGCAGTTCTTC; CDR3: CAWSAGTGLHEQFF
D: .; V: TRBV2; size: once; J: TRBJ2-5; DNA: TGTGCCAGCTCCGGAAGGGGTGGGGAAGAGACCCAGTACTTC; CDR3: CASSGRGGEETQYF
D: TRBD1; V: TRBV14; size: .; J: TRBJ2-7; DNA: TGTGCCAGCTCCGGGACAGGGGGTCTCGGGTACGAGCAGTACTTC; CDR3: CASSGTGGLGYEQYF
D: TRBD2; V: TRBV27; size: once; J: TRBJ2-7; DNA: TGTGCCAGCAGCGACGGGGGGGCAGACCCTTACGAGCAGTACTTC; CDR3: CASSDGGADPYEQYF
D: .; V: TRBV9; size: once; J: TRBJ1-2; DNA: TGTGCCAGCAGCGTAGTAGTTGGGGGCGCGGACTATGGCTACACCTTC; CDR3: CASSVVVGGADYGYTF
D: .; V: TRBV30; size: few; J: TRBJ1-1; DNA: TGTGCCTGGAGACCTGTAGTAGCTTTCTTT; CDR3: CAWRPVVAFF
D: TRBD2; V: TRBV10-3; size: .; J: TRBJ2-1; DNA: TGTGCCATCAGAGCGCAGCGGGAACGCGATGAGCAGTTCTTC; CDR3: CAIRAQRERDEQFF
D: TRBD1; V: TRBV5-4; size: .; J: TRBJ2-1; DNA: TGTGCCAGCAGCTTGGTGGGACAGGGGGCGAGGGACAATGAGCAGTTCTTC; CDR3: CASSLVGQGARDNEQFF